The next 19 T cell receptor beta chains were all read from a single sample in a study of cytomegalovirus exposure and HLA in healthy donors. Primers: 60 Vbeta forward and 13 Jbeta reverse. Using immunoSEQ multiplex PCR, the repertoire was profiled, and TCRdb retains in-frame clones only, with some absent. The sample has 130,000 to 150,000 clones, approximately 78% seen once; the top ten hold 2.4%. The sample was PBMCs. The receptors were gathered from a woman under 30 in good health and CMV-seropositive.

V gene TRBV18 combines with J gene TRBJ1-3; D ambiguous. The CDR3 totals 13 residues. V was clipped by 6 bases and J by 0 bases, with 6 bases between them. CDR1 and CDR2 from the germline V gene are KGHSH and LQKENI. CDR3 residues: CASSGGSGNTIYF. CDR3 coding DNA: TGTGCCAGCTCCGGAGGCTCTGGAAACACCATATATTTT.

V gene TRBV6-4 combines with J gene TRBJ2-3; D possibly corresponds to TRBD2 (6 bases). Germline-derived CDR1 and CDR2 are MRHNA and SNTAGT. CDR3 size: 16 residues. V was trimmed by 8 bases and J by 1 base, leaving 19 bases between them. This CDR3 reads CASAPGLLGGTDTQYF. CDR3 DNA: TGTGCCAGCGCTCCGGGACTCCTCGGGGGCACAGATACGCAGTATTTT.

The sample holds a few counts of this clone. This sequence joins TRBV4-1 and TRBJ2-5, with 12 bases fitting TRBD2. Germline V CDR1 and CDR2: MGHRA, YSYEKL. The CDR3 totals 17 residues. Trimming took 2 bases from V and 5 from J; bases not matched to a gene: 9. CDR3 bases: TGCGCCAGCAGCCAAAGGACTAGCGGGGATACTGGGGAGACCCAGTACTTC. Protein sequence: CASSQRTSGDTGETQYF.

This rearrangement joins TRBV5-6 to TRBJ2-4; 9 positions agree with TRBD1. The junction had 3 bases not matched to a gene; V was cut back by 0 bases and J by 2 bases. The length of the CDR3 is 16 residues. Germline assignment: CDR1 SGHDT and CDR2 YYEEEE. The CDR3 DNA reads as TGTGCCAGCAGCTTGGTGGGGACAGGGTCCAAAAACATTCAGTACTTC. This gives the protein CASSLVGTGSKNIQYF.

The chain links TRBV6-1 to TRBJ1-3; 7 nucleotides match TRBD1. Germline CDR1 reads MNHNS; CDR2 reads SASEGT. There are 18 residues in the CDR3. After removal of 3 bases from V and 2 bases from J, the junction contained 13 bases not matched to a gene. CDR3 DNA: TGTGCCAGCAGTGAGTTTGGGGGACAGTTCGGACCTGGAAACACCATATATTTT. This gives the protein CASSEFGGQFGPGNTIYF.

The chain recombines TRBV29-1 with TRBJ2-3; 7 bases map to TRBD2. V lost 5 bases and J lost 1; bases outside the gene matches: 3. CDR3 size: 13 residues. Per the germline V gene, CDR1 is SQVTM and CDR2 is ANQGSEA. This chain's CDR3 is CSVRLAGTDTQYF. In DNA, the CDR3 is TGCAGCGTTCGACTAGCTGGCACAGATACGCAGTATTTT.

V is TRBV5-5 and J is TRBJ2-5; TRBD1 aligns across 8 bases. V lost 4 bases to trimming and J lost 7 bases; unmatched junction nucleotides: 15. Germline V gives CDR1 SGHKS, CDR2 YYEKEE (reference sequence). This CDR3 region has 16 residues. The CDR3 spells CASSIGQGKVLATQYF. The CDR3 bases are TGTGCCAGCAGCATTGGACAGGGAAAGGTGTTGGCGACCCAGTACTTC.

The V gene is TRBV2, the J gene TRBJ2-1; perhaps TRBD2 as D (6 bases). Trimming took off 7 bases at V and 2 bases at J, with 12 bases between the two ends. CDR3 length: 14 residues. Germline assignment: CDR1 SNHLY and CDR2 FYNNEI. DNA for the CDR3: TGTGCCAGCATGGGGGGTATTCCCTACAATGAGCAGTTCTTC. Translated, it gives CASMGGIPYNEQFF. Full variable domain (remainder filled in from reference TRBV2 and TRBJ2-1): EPEVTQTPSHQVTQMGQEVILRCVPISNHLYFYWYRQILGQKVEFLVSFYNNEISEKSEIFDDQFSVERPDGSNFTLKIRSTKLEDSAMYFCASMGGIPYNEQFFGPGTRLTVL.

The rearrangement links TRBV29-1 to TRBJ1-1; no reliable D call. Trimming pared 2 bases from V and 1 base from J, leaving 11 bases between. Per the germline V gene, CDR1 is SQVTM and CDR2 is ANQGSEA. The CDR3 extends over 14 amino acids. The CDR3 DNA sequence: TGCAGCGTTGAATCGGGAGTTTGGAACACTGAAGCTTTCTTT. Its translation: CSVESGVWNTEAFF.

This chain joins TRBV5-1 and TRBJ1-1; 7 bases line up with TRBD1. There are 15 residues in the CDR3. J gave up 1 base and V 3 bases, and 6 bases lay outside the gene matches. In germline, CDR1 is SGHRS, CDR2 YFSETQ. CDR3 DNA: TGCGCCAGCAGCTCCCTGGCAGGGGGGAACACTGAAGCTTTCTTT. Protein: CASSSLAGGNTEAFF. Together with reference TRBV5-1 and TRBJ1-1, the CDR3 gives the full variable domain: KAGVTQTPRYLIKTRGQQVTLSCSPISGHRSVSWYQQTPGQGLQFLFEYFSETQRNKGNFPGRFSGRQFSNSRSEMNVSTLELGDSALYLCASSSLAGGNTEAFFGQGTRLTVV.

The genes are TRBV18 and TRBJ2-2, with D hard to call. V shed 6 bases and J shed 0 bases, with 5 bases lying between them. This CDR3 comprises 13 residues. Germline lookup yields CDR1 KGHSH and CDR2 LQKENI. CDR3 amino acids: CASSRTNTGELFF. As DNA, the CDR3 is TGTGCCAGCTCCAGAACGAACACCGGGGAGCTGTTTTTT.

DNA for the CDR3: TGCGCCAGCAGCTTGGAGCAACGGACAGTTTATAATTCACCCCTCCACTTT. Translation: CASSLEQRTVYNSPLHF. This chain links TRBV5-1 with TRBJ1-6, with a possible D match to TRBD1 (6 bases). This CDR3 has 17 residues. CDR1 and CDR2 from the germline V gene are SGHRS and YFSETQ. With 0 bases removed from V and 4 bases from J, the gap between germline ends came to 14 bases.

The CDR3 coding sequence is TGTGCCAGCAGCGTGGACAGCCAGACTGAAGCTTTCTTT. Translation gives CASSVDSQTEAFF. The chain uses TRBV9 and TRBJ1-1; a weak D match, TRBD1 (6 bases). Trimming took 2 bases from V and 5 from J, leaving 10 bases between them. Germline CDR1 is SGDLS and CDR2 is YYNGEE. CDR3 length equals 13 residues.

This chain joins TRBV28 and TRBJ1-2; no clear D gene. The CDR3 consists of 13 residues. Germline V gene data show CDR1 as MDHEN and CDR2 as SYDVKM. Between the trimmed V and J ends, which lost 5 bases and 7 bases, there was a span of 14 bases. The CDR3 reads CASSTTLKGGYTF. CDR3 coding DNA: TGTGCCAGCAGTACTACCTTGAAAGGTGGCTACACCTTC.

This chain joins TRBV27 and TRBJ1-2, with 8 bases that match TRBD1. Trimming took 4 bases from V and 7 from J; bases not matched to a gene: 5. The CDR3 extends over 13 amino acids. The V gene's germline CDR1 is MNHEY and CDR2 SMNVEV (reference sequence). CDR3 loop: CASSSRGRAGYTF. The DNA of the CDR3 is TGTGCCAGCAGTTCCAGGGGGCGCGCTGGCTACACCTTC.

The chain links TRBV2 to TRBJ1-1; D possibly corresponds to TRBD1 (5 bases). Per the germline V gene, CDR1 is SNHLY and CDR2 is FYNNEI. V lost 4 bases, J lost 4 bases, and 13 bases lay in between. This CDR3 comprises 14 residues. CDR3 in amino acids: CASSGRGGLTEAFF. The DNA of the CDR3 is TGTGCCAGCAGTGGAAGGGGAGGGCTCACTGAAGCTTTCTTT.

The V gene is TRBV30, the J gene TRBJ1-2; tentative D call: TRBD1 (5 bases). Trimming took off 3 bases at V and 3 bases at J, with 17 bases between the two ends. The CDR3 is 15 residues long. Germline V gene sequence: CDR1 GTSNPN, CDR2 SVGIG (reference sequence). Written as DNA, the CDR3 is TGTGCCTGGAGGGACACCCAGGGCCTTGACTATGGCTACACCTTC. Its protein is CAWRDTQGLDYGYTF.

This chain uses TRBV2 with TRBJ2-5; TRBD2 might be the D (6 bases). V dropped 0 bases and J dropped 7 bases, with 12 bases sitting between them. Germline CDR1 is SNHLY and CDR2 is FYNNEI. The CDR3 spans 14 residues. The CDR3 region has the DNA TGTGCCAGCAGTGAAGCACTATTCGGGGGGACCCAGTACTTC. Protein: CASSEALFGGTQYF.

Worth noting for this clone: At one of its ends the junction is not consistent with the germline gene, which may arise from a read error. Written as DNA, the CDR3 is TGCGCCGGCAGACAGGGGACCCTAGAGACCCAGTACTTC. It encodes CAGRQGTLETQYF. This rearrangement joins TRBV5-1 to TRBJ2-5; TRBD1 aligns across 8 bases. Germline CDR1 is SGHRS and CDR2 is YFSETQ. CDR3 size: 13 residues.